This entry lists 16 T cell receptor beta chains sequenced from one sample in a study of shared clonotypes between healthy human individuals (dated by TCRdb to the early 2020s). The method behind the library was the immunoSEQ multiplex PCR assay. TCRdb carries this immuneACCESS record with in-frame sequences only. Its versions omit some clonotypes, under half of them owing to an unresolved V gene in the studies checked, with the rest unexplained. The sample data list 2 million to 3 million clones, and more than 85% of these were observed just once. The biggest ten clones account for 0.35% to 0.45% of the sample. Sequenced sample: naive CD4+ T cells from PBMCs. The meaning of the sample's cell subset or site label: CD45RA+ positively selected. The receptor set was obtained from a man between 18 and 29 years old in good health. Some clones in this sample may be carry-over from other donors' samples.

On this clone itself: Other DNA sequences in this specimen translate into the identical CDR3. The V and J genes are TRBV7-2 and TRBJ2-1; TRBD2 is a possible D gene (5 bases). The CDR3 covers 14 residues. The ends were cut back, 1 base at V and 4 bases at J, with 8 bases in the middle. Looked up from germline, CDR1 is SGHTA and CDR2 is FQGNSA. In DNA form, the CDR3 reads TGTGCCAGCAGCTTAGTAGGAGGTTACAATGAGCAGTTCTTC. Protein sequence: CASSLVGGYNEQFF.

This chain connects TRBV5-1 to TRBJ2-3; D is perhaps TRBD1 (8 bases). The germline V and J ends were trimmed by 2 bases and 2 bases, with 18 bases remaining between them. The CDR3 length is 17 residues. In germline, CDR1 is SGHRS, CDR2 YFSETQ. The CDR3 sequence: CASSFLSTGDYTDTQYF. In DNA form, the CDR3 reads TGCGCCAGCAGCTTTTTGTCGACAGGGGACTACACAGATACGCAGTATTTT.

The gene calls are TRBV4-2 and TRBJ1-1; a possible D gene is TRBD1 (5 bases). V lost 1 base and J 4 bases, leaving 19 bases between the germline ends. In germline, CDR1 is LGHNA, CDR2 YNFKEQ. The CDR3 covers 17 residues. The CDR3 loop reads CASSQGFGSGLGTEAFF. The CDR3 DNA reads TGTGCCAGCAGCCAAGGTTTTGGGTCAGGGTTAGGCACTGAAGCTTTCTTT.

The chain has TRBV5-6 and TRBJ1-2; TRBD1 matches 9 bases. The CDR3 extends over 15 amino acids. Germline V lookup: CDR1 SGHDT, CDR2 YYEEEE. After removal of 3 bases from V and 2 bases from J, the junction contained 5 bases not matched to a gene. The CDR3 bases are TGTGCCAGCAGCTCGCCGGACAGGGGCAACTATGGCTACACCTTC. It encodes CASSSPDRGNYGYTF.

About this clone: Other DNA sequences in the same sample also yield this CDR3. The CDR3, as DNA: TGTGCCAGCAGCTTAGTCCCAAGCTCCTACAATGAGCAGTTCTTC. It specifies CASSLVPSSYNEQFF. This rearrangement joins TRBV7-9 to TRBJ2-1, with D unresolved. The CDR3 spans 15 residues. Germline V lookup: CDR1 SEHNR, CDR2 FQNEAQ (reference sequence). V was trimmed by 1 base and J by 0 bases, leaving 7 bases between them.

In nucleotides, the CDR3 is TGTGCCAGCAGCTTAATGCGGTCGGAGACCCAGTACTTC. This sequence encodes CASSLMRSETQYF. The J gene is TRBJ2-5, the V gene TRBV7-2; D gene uncertain. The CDR3 loop spans 13 amino acids. Germline V CDR1 and CDR2: SGHTA, FQGNSA. Trimming stripped 2 bases from V and 5 bases from J, with 9 bases between.

The V and J genes are TRBV27 and TRBJ2-2, with 9 bases aligning to TRBD1. The CDR3 is 19 residues long. Looked up from germline, CDR1 is MNHEY and CDR2 is SMNVEV (reference sequence). J gave up 0 bases and V 2 bases, and 10 bases lay outside the gene matches. CDR3 bases: TGTGCCAGCAGTTTAGGGACAGGGCGGAGGACTCCGAACACCGGGGAGCTGTTTTTT. Translation gives CASSLGTGRRTPNTGELFF.

The chain joins TRBV29-1 to TRBJ2-7, with a weak D call TRBD2 (5 bases). V was trimmed by 6 bases and J by 6 bases, leaving 18 bases between them. This CDR3 region has 13 residues. Germline-derived CDR1 and CDR2 are SQVTM and ANQGSEA. The CDR3 DNA sequence: TGCAGCGTCGCACTAGGGAGCTGGGGCGAGCAGTACTTC. This encodes CSVALGSWGEQYF.

CDR3 DNA sequence: TGTGCCACCAGCAGAGAAGGGTTCGTGGAGACCCAGTACTTC. Protein: CATSREGFVETQYF. This chain links TRBV15 with TRBJ2-5; D ambiguous. The CDR3 sequence is 14 residues long. Trimming pared 0 bases from V and 5 bases from J, leaving 10 bases between. CDR1 LNHNV and CDR2 YYDKDF come from the germline V gene (reference sequence).

This clone was seen a single time. The V gene is TRBV7-8, the J gene TRBJ2-7; D unresolved. The ends were cut back, 5 bases at V and 5 bases at J, with 7 bases in the middle. Germline V gene sequence: CDR1 SGHVS, CDR2 FQNEAQ. The CDR3 contains 11 residues. DNA of the CDR3: TGTGCCAGCAGCCCGGCCAACGAGCAGTACTTC. Encoded protein: CASSPANEQYF.

The J gene is TRBJ2-3, the V gene TRBV25-1; no firm D call. Trimming took 4 bases from V and 1 from J, leaving 6 bases between them. The CDR3 has 13 amino acids. CDR1 MGHDK and CDR2 SYGVNS come from the germline V gene. The CDR3 DNA is TGTGCCAGCAGTGTTGCGGGCACAGATACGCAGTATTTT. This translates into CASSVAGTDTQYF.

The gene calls are TRBV9 and TRBJ1-1; 7 nucleotides agree with TRBD1. The germline gives CDR1 SGDLS, CDR2 YYNGEE. The V segment lost 6 bases and the J segment 2 bases; nucleotides outside the gene matches: 7. This CDR3 comprises 14 residues. CDR3 residues: CASTRDRANTEAFF. The CDR3 bases are TGTGCCAGCACCAGGGACAGAGCTAACACTGAAGCTTTCTTT.

The count of this clone is one. The chain links TRBV30 to TRBJ1-5; no reliable D call. The CDR3 totals 13 residues. V was cut by 3 bases and J by 6 bases, with 12 bases left in between. The germline V gene has CDR1 GTSNPN and CDR2 SVGIG (reference sequence). CDR3 in amino acids: CAWSAGFFQPQHF. CDR3 sequence (DNA): TGTGCCTGGAGCGCGGGTTTTTTTCAGCCCCAGCATTTT.

The rearrangement uses TRBV9 and TRBJ2-5; D assignment may be TRBD1 or TRBD2 (5 bases each). This CDR3 is built from 13 residues. Germline-derived CDR1 and CDR2 are SGDLS and YYNGEE. The ends were cut back, 4 bases at V and 3 bases at J, with 10 bases in the middle. The CDR3 DNA reads as TGTGCCAGCAGCCGGGGCAGGGAAGAGACCCAGTACTTC. Its protein product is CASSRGREETQYF.

The chain links TRBV10-1 to TRBJ1-1; D remains unclear. The CDR3 length is 15 residues. In germline, CDR1 is WNHNN, CDR2 SYGVQD (reference sequence). Between the trimmed V and J ends, which lost 7 bases and 3 bases, there was a span of 18 bases. Here the CDR3 DNA reads TGCGCCAGCAATGCAGGTAAGGTGAGGGACACTGAAGCTTTCTTT. Translation gives CASNAGKVRDTEAFF.

For this clone: Different DNA sequences within this sample yield the same CDR3. The chain couples TRBV27 to TRBJ2-1; D ambiguous. The CDR3 consists of 15 residues. V lost 6 bases, J lost 2 bases, and 14 bases lay in between. Germline V gene lookup returns CDR1 MNHEY and CDR2 SMNVEV (reference sequence). CDR3 nucleotide sequence: TGTGCCAGCAGCCTAAGACTGGACCCCTACAATGAGCAGTTCTTC. It translates to CASSLRLDPYNEQFF.